These 14 T cell receptor beta chains share one sample of origin, sequenced in a study of OX40 agonist ivuxolimab in advanced cancers. Clones were read by immunoSEQ multiplex PCR, and TCRdb kept only the in-frame ones, dropping some. Of 60,000 to 85,000 clones listed, more than 75% are singletons. The source was CD4+ or CD8+ T cells sorted from blood, collected in a trial of the OX40 agonist ivuxolimab. All receptors derive from an adult with an advanced solid tumor such as melanoma, head and neck, liver or kidney cancer.

The chain links TRBV28 to TRBJ2-7; TRBD2 aligns across 7 bases. The CDR3 is 14 residues long. J gave up 2 bases and V 5 bases, and 6 bases lay outside the gene matches. Germline CDR1 reads MDHEN; CDR2 reads SYDVKM. CDR3 amino acids: CASSTGLTTYEQYF. Written as DNA, the CDR3 is TGTGCCAGCAGTACGGGACTAACGACCTACGAGCAGTACTTC.

V usage is TRBV29-1 and J usage is TRBJ2-1, with TRBD2 matching 7 bases. V lost 0 bases to trimming and J lost 0 bases; unmatched junction nucleotides: 5. CDR3 length: 16 amino acids. The V gene's germline CDR1 is SQVTM and CDR2 ANQGSEA. The CDR3 coding sequence is TGCAGCGTTGAAGAAGGGCGGGGGAGCTCCTACAATGAGCAGTTCTTC. This sequence encodes CSVEEGRGSSYNEQFF.

The V and J genes are TRBV5-5 and TRBJ2-7, with D possibly matching TRBD2 (6 bases). The germline V gene encodes CDR1 SGHKS and CDR2 YYEKEE (reference sequence). The CDR3 consists of 13 residues. The V end lost 7 bases, the J end lost 2 bases, and 13 bases lay between the germline ends. CDR3 DNA: TGTGCCAGCGGAGGGATGGTGACCTACGAGCAGTACTTC. It encodes CASGGMVTYEQYF.

On this clone: Different DNA sequences within this sample yield the same CDR3. The chain joins TRBV28 to TRBJ2-7, with D tentatively TRBD1 or TRBD2 (5 bases each). This CDR3 comprises 16 residues. Germline-derived CDR1 and CDR2 are MDHEN and SYDVKM. Trimming left V 0 bases short and J 6 bases short, with 18 bases between. CDR3 residues: CASSLWSGRTGSEQYF. CDR3 in DNA: TGTGCCAGCAGTTTATGGTCGGGACGGACTGGTTCCGAGCAGTACTTC.

The chain joins TRBV5-4 to TRBJ2-3, with TRBD2 as a possible D gene (6 bases). V was trimmed by 3 bases and J by 4 bases, leaving 15 bases between them. Germline V gene sequence: CDR1 SGHNT, CDR2 YYREEE (reference sequence). The CDR3 consists of 15 residues. The CDR3 DNA reads as TGTGCCAGCAGCTCGGAGAGGCGGGGCTCAGATACGCAGTATTTT. Residues: CASSSERRGSDTQYF.

This sequence joins TRBV29-1 and TRBJ2-1; 10 bases agree with TRBD1. Germline V lookup: CDR1 SQVTM, CDR2 ANQGSEA. V trimming: 5 bases; J trimming: 7 bases; junction bases outside the gene matches: 2. There are 12 residues in the CDR3. This CDR3 is CSVMGQGNEQFF. Here the CDR3 DNA reads TGCAGCGTTATGGGACAGGGGAATGAGCAGTTCTTC.

The chain is built from TRBV2 and TRBJ2-4, with 11 bases identical to TRBD2. Germline values: CDR1 SNHLY, CDR2 FYNNEI. V shed 4 bases, J shed 1 base, and the junction held 6 bases outside the gene matches. This CDR3 comprises 17 residues. CDR3 in DNA: TGTGCCAGCAGTGGGCTAGCGGGGGGTCCGGCCAAAAACATTCAGTACTTC. Its translation is CASSGLAGGPAKNIQYF.

The J gene is TRBJ1-2, the V gene TRBV28; D gene ambiguous. Trimming left V 9 bases short and J 0 bases short, with 8 bases between. There are 12 residues in the CDR3. CDR1 MDHEN and CDR2 SYDVKM come from the germline V gene. In nucleotides, the CDR3 is TGTGCCAGTTTAGACACTAACTATGGCTACACCTTC. It is translated as CASLDTNYGYTF.

V and J are TRBV15 and TRBJ1-3, with no clear D. The CDR3 runs to 14 residues. CDR1 LNHNV and CDR2 YYDKDF come from the germline V gene (reference sequence). V lost 0 bases, J lost 4 bases, and 7 bases lay in between. The CDR3 coding sequence is TGTGCCACCAGCAGAGATTTAGCGGGAAACACCATATATTTT. Translation gives CATSRDLAGNTIYF.

The CDR3 DNA follows: TGTGCCAGCAGCTTAGTTAGGACAGTGAACACTGAAGCTTTCTTT. Translated, it gives CASSLVRTVNTEAFF. The rearrangement uses TRBV11-2 and TRBJ1-1; possible D gene TRBD1, 6 bases. V gave up 1 base and J gave up 0 bases, with 9 bases separating them. The CDR3 consists of 15 residues. The germline gives CDR1 SGHAT, CDR2 FQNNGV. Complete variable domain (other parts from reference TRBV11-2 and TRBJ1-1): EAGVAQSPRYKIIEKRQSVAFWCNPISGHATLYWYQQILGQGPKLLIQFQNNGVVDDSQLPKDRFSAERLKGVDSTLKIQPAKLEDSAVYLCASSLVRTVNTEAFFGQGTRLTVV.

The rearrangement joins TRBV5-6 to TRBJ1-1; D unresolved. The V end lost 2 bases, the J end lost 2 bases, and 10 bases lay between the germline ends. The CDR3 is 14 residues long. Germline V gene data show CDR1 as SGHDT and CDR2 as YYEEEE. DNA of the CDR3: TGTGCCAGCAGCTTAAGGGCGGGTAACACTGAAGCTTTCTTT. It yields the protein CASSLRAGNTEAFF.

The genes are TRBV7-8 and TRBJ1-1; 9 bases line up with TRBD1. This CDR3 spans 14 amino acids. Per the germline V gene, CDR1 is SGHVS and CDR2 is FQNEAQ. V dropped 4 bases and J dropped 1; count of bases not matched to a gene: 1. The CDR3 bases are TGTGCCAGCAGCTGGGACAGGGCGAACACTGAAGCTTTCTTT. Encoded protein: CASSWDRANTEAFF.

In the case of this clone: Other nucleotide sequences from this sample produce the same CDR3. This rearrangement joins TRBV9 to TRBJ2-3; 15 nucleotides match TRBD2. From germline, CDR1 is SGDLS and CDR2 YYNGEE. With V trimmed by 3 bases and J by 2 bases, 7 bases remained unmatched. CDR3 length: 18 residues. CDR3 nucleotides: TGTGCCAGCAGCGCCTTCGGACTAGCGGGAGGGGTCACAGATACGCAGTATTTT. Amino acid sequence: CASSAFGLAGGVTDTQYF.

The V gene is TRBV4-3, the J gene TRBJ2-3; 7 bases line up with TRBD2. Trimming at V came to 0 bases and at J to 4 bases, leaving 7 bases not matched to a gene. Germline V gene data show CDR1 as LGHNA and CDR2 as YSLEER. The CDR3 is 16 residues long. The CDR3 protein is CASSQDATAGSDTQYF. DNA of the CDR3: TGCGCCAGCAGCCAAGATGCAACAGCGGGGTCAGATACGCAGTATTTT.